Sequencing of this T cell receptor beta chain was carried out in a study of CDR3 diversity in severe acne. MiXCR, applied by TCRdb to the PCR reads, yields one record per CDR3 protein. The sample includes around 94,000 distinct CDR3 sequences, around 53% of them seen just once. CDR1 and CDR2 (germline): SEHNR, FQNEAQ (reference sequence). Trimming cost V 5 bases and J 4 bases; bases outside gene matches: 15. The CDR3 has 17 residues. This rearrangement joins TRBV7-9 to TRBJ2-7; 9 bases align to TRBD2. Material for sequencing was blood. The clonotype comes from a male donor with acne. CDR3 nucleotides: TGTGCCAGCAGCAGGCCCCCGGGCGGGAGGGGCGTATACGAGCAGTACTTC. Amino acid sequence: CASSRPPGGRGVYEQYF.